This T cell receptor beta chain was captured in a study of T cells after yellow fever vaccination. Remarks on this clonotype: Its antigen is currently unknown. It may be a read error: a sequence one base away is much more abundant.

TCRdb fed the 5' RACE reads into MiXCR, producing one record per CDR3 protein. Here the sample spans 550,000 or so distinct CDR3 sequences, 19% being singletons. The V end was cut by 5 bases, the J end by 3 bases, with 8 bases between. In germline, CDR1 is SGHTA, CDR2 FQGNSA. The CDR3 sequence is 12 residues long. Study-level results: At 95% to 98% for CD4 and about 88% for CD8, most primary-vaccination clones showed up again after the booster.

Sequences were derived from PBMCs, sampled 15 days after the yellow fever booster vaccination. V usage is TRBV7-2 and J usage is TRBJ2-7; D call uncertain. The clonotype comes from a man aged 30 to 39 who received the YFV17D yellow fever vaccine. CDR3 protein: CASSQDHYEQYF. In nucleotides, the CDR3 is TGTGCCAGCAGCCAGGACCACTACGAGCAGTACTTC.